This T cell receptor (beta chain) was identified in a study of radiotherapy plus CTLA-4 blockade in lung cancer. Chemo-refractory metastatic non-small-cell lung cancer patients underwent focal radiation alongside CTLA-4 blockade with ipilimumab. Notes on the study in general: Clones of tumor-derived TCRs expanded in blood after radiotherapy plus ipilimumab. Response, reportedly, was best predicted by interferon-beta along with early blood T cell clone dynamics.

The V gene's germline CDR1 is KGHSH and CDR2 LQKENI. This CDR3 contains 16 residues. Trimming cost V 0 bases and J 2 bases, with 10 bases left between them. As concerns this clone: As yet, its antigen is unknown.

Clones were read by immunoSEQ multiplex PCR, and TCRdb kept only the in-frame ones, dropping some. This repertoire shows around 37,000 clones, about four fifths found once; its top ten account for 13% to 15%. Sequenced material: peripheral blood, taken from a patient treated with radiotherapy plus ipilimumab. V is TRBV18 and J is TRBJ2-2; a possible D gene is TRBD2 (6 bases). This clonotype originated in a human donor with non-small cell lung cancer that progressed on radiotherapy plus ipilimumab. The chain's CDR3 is CASSPPSGLNTGELFF. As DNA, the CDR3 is TGTGCCAGCTCACCACCATCGGGACTCAACACCGGGGAGCTGTTTTTT.